At least ten counts were recorded for the clone carrying this TCR beta chain. As yet, its antigen is unknown. Trimming at V came to 4 bases and at J to 4 bases, leaving 20 bases not matched to a gene. Germline CDR1 reads GTSNPN; CDR2 reads SVGIG (reference sequence). The CDR3 is made up of 18 amino acids. The data belong to a study of T cells in Graves' hyperthyroidism and ophthalmopathy. Study-wide results and caveats: Blood also contained most expanded thyroid clonotypes above 0.001. Onset of ophthalmopathy came a median around 6.5 months after the model predicted it.

With a duration under 2 months, the hyperthyroidism was newly diagnosed in patients aged 18 to 65. The investigators amplified TCR beta CDR3 regions from RNA transcripts. An initial round of RT-PCR targeting the TCR CDR3 relied on the HTBI primer set. A single record per CDR3 protein comes from TCRdb applying MiXCR to the multiplex PCR reads. The sample carries 450,000 to 600,000 distinct CDR3 sequences, around 15% recorded once. Sequencing used blood. The V gene is TRBV30, the J gene TRBJ1-2; 8 positions match TRBD1. This TCR was sampled from a woman aged 40 to 50 with Graves' hyperthyroidism. The DNA of the CDR3 is TGTGCCTGGAACCGGGGGACAGGACGATCTTCGCTAAGCTATGGCTACACCTTC. This codes for CAWNRGTGRSSLSYGYTF.